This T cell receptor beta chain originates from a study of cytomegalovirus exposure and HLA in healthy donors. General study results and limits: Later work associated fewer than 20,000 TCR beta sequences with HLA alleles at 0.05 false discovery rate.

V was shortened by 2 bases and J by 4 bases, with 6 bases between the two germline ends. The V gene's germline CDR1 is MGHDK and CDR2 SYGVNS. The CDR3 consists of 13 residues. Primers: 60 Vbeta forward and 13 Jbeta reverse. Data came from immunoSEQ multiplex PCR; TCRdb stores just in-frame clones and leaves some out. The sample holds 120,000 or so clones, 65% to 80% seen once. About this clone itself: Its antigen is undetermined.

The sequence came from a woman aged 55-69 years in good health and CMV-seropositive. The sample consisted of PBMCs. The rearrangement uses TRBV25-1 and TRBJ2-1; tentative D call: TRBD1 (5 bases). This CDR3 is CASSEAGYNEQFF. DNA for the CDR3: TGTGCCAGCAGTGAAGCAGGGTACAATGAGCAGTTCTTC.